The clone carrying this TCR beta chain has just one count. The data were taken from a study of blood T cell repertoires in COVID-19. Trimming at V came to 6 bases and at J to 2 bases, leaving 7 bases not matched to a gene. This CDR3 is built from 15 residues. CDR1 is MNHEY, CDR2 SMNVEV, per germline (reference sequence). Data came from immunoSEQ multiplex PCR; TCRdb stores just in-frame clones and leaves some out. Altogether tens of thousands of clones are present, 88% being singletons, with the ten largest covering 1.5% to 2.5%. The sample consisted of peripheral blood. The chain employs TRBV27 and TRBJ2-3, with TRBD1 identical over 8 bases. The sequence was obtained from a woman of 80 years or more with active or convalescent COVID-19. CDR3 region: CASRQGVPPTDTQYF. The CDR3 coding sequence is TGTGCCAGCAGACAGGGGGTCCCCCCCACAGATACGCAGTATTTT.